This T cell receptor (beta chain) derives from a study of blood T cell repertoires in COVID-19 (TCRdb year 2020). Concerning the study at large: The collaborator samples originated in the United States, Italy and Spain and spanned the acute and convalescent phases of COVID-19. The prospective study material was composed of cDNA or gDNA derived from T cells, B-cell-depleted T cells, or PBMCs. The dataset comprised deeply sampled blood TCRbeta repertoires from subjects exposed to, actively infected with, or recovered from COVID-19. The repertoires were released in a freely available public database meant as a resource for research on the immune response to SARS-CoV-2. The samples were drawn from the first 160 participants of the ongoing ImmuneRACE study and from 950 to 1,500 subjects provided by 6 global collaborators. The sample metadata nearly always contained a de-identified subject ID, COVID-19 status, age in years and sex. Where available, HLA class I and class II types were obtained from metadata supplied by the sample provider rather than from assay-based typing. What the work shows at the level of the full study, not this receptor alone: How much clinical and demographic metadata was included differed by source and by participant, and the metadata was provided uncurated.

Of note for this clone: Its cognate antigen has yet to be identified. Within one base of it there is no much larger clone, and no base qualities were kept.

Each collaborating institution followed its own protocols to collect whole blood in K2EDTA tubes. For TCRbeta analysis, collaborators shipped samples as frozen whole blood, isolated PBMCs, or DNA extracted from either of those sample types. The immunoSEQ Assay, a bias-controlled multiplex PCR, was used to amplify TCRbeta CDR3 regions from genomic DNA. The original pipeline was this. Within the assay, amplification of reference gene primers was used to estimate how many nucleated cells each sample contained. Sequence reads were collapsed and filtered to measure the absolute abundance of every unique TCRbeta CDR3 rearrangement. For each sample, productive Simpson clonality was calculated as the square root of Simpson's diversity index over productive rearrangements. TCRdb holds this immuneACCESS table with in-frame rearrangements only. Some clones are missing; in checked studies, unresolved V genes explain under half, and the rest has no known cause. For V, J and clone size, that table is used; D and trimming come from the DNA. The sample table holds around 140,000 clones, of which roughly 79% were seen once. The ten largest account for roughly 8.2% of the sample.

Sequences SGHTA (CDR1) and FQGNSA (CDR2) are obtained from the germline V gene. From cysteine to phenylalanine, the CDR3 is 18 amino acids long. Only CDR3 DNA is held: 54 bases, read in frame from base 1. V ends up 2 bases short and J 5 bases short, with an unmatched junction base count of 13. The sample consisted of peripheral blood. This TCR derives from a human donor in a cohort sampled during active COVID-19. This chain joins TRBV7-2 to TRBJ2-5, with 11 bases aligning to TRBD2. The CDR3 protein: CASSLSSSGRTVWETQYF. The base sequence is TGTGCCAGCAGCTTATCGTCTAGCGGGAGGACCGTTTGGGAGACCCAGTACTTC. With all but the CDR3 taken from the reference TRBV7-2 and TRBJ2-5 genes, the full variable domain is: GAGVSQSPSNKVTEKGKDVELRCDPISGHTALYWYRQSLGQGLEFLIYFQGNSAPDKSGLPSDRFSAERTGGSVSTLTIQRTQQEDSAVYLCASSLSSSGRTVWETQYFGPGTRLLVL.